This TCR beta chain came from a study of T cells in localized non-small cell lung cancer. Notes on this clone: No antigen is known for it.

From germline, CDR1 is MNHEY and CDR2 SVGAGI. The CDR3 loop spans 13 amino acids. V gave up 5 bases and J gave up 5 bases; unmatched junction bases: 5. This table comes from immunoSEQ multiplex PCR, and its TCRdb copy is limited to in-frame clones, with some not included. Found here are 30,000 to 40,000 clones, more than 80% of them singletons; the top ten hold around 5.8%. General study findings and limits: Adjacent lung held a median around 56 of the top 100 tumor clones. The study sequenced only one region of the tumor. As a result, intratumor heterogeneity could not be excluded and remains possible. Uninvolved adjacent lung showed peak T cell clonality, exceeding tumor.

The sequencing here drew on peripheral blood mononuclear cells, taken before any cancer treatment. The clonotype comes from a male donor aged 60 or over with stage II lung adenocarcinoma. This chain connects TRBV6-5 to TRBJ1-2; TRBD1 agrees at 7 bases. CDR3 nucleotide sequence: TGTGCCAGCAGTGAAGGGACAGCGTATGGCTACACCTTC. Translating gives CASSEGTAYGYTF.